This paragraph covers one T cell receptor (beta chain) sequence. Its recognized antigen is unknown. No base qualities exist here, and no much larger clone lies one base off it. TCR CDR3 regions were amplified from genomic DNA by multiplex PCR using the deep immunoSEQ assay. Extracted genomic DNA from each cell subset was spread evenly across all wells of several immunoSEQ 96-well plates, with each plate serving as a replicate. For sorted subsets, approximately 0.2 ug of genomic DNA, equivalent to some 30,000 T cell genomes, went into each replicate PCR. The purified libraries were quantified using a Qubit 3.0 fluorometer, sized with a Bioanalyzer 2100, and then quantified again using the KAPA Library Quantification kit. Every immunoSEQ 96-well plate was sequenced on a separate single-read 150-cycle Illumina NextSeq 550 flow cell. As for how the authors treated the data: Because only junctional sequences without quality scores were contained in the immunoSEQ output, filtering matching that applied to full-length reads could not be performed. To assign V/J genes and CDR3, sequences were annotated using PyIR, a Python wrapper for IgBLAST v1.9, with IMGT germline references. Reads were removed for weak V/J assignments (E-value above 1e-6), missing CDR3, stop codons, out-of-frame junctions, or ambiguous translated residues. V3J clonotypes were defined by identical inferred V gene, J gene, and CDR3 amino acid sequence. Percentage overlap between repertoires was computed as shared unique clonotypes divided by the size of the smaller repertoire. Richness of each repertoire was evaluated using RTK rarefaction, the Chao1 estimator, and Recon v2.1 estimates of unobserved clonotypes. OLGA was used to compute generation probabilities for all TCRbeta clonotypes that the gDNA method yielded from a few donors. TCRdb re-hosts the immuneACCESS table, in-frame sequences only. Its copies lack some clones; in the studies checked, an unresolved V gene accounts for under half of them, and the cause for the rest is not known. V and J calls and clone size come straight from that table; D and trimming were deduced from the DNA. A total of roughly 1,100,000 clones appear in this sample, about 76% of them only once. About 1.5% of the sample rests with the top ten.

The data were obtained in a study of shared clonotypes between healthy human individuals (dated by TCRdb to 2018 to 2020). With respect to the entire study: A couple of women and a few men aged 18 to 49 years were included in the cohort. For each donor, CD4 naive and CD4 memory were each run on three plates, CD8 naive on two plates, and CD8 memory on one plate. Blood TCR repertoires of five healthy adults were deeply sequenced to estimate repertoire size and the extent of clonotype sharing between individuals. Leukapheresis yielded between about 0.85 and 10 billion PBMCs per donor. Different laboratories and diverse techniques were used to prepare libraries and sequence TCR repertoires, to increase sequencing depth and limit assay-specific biases.

The paper's findings and limits, for the study overall: Based on pairwise subsampling, the degree of clonotype sharing among donors was expected to be affected by sequencing depth. Sampling was limited to blood, and TCR repertoires in tissue likely differ from TCR repertoires in blood. Naive subsets generally had larger estimated clonotype richness than memory subsets did. Compared with non-shared clonotypes, clonotypes shared by all four sorted-subset donors had higher generation probabilities. Rarefaction of sorted-subset datasets indicated incomplete sequencing despite the large sequencing depth. Because the study included a small number of donors, the genetic and exposure-history diversity represented was limited. Across a handful of donors, roughly 5.4% of naive CD4, approximately 3.6% of naive CD8, 2.3% of memory CD4, and over 0.35% of memory CD8 clonotypes were shared.

Taken from cysteine to phenylalanine, the CDR3 has 11 residues. Of the read, only the CDR3 DNA is kept; its 33 bases are in frame from base 1. CDR1 and CDR2 are read off the germline V gene as MGHDK and SYGVNS. Trimming at the junction amounts to 6 bases on V and 7 bases on J, and the germline ends lie 9 bases apart. The donors were healthy, HIV-negative adults who had no recently reported acute infections or vaccinations. Every donor was a Caucasian adult residing in Nashville, Tennessee, USA. CD4+ T cells were enriched by magnetic negative selection; naive cells were then positively selected on CD45RA, and the negative fraction formed the memory subset. Blood was obtained by leukapheresis, after which PBMCs were separated by Ficoll-Histopaque density gradient centrifugation and cryopreserved in liquid nitrogen vapor phase. Analytical flow cytometry was used to check the purity and quantity of every magnetically sorted T cell population. Genomic DNA was isolated from every sorted fraction and measured by UV absorbance on a Nanodrop 2000c.

This receptor chain uses TRBV25-1 and TRBJ1-2; a weak D assignment points to TRBD1 (6 bases agree). The specimen was memory CD4+ T cells sorted from blood. According to the study, the label for this sample's cell subset or site signals: CD45RA-negative fraction. The receptor comes from a young man in good health. CDR3 region: CASSRGFGYTF. In nucleotides, the sequence is TGTGCCAGCAGCAGGGGCTTTGGCTACACCTTC.